A selection of T cell receptor beta chains follows, all from one sample in a study of T cell responses to AZD1222 COVID-19 vaccine. Assay used: immunoSEQ multiplex PCR; TCRdb lists only in-frame clones, some missing. The sample shows about 140,000 clones, over 75% of them seen only once. Sequenced material: peripheral blood, taken on day 0 of AZD1222 vaccination. The receptors here all came from an adult in good health. CDR3s include the opening cysteine and the closing phenylalanine or tryptophan. A D gene is named only where the DNA matches it firmly. Size is stated for part of the rows, as once, few or many counts, or as a class when the clone is expanded.

TRBJ1-2 NA TRBV10-2 TRBD1 TGCGCCAGCAGTGACTCAGGGGGCTCAGGCTATGGCTACACCTTC CASSDSGGSGYGYTF
TRBJ2-2 NA TRBV6-4 NA TGTGCCAGCAGTGAAGATCGGACCGGGGAGCTGTTTTTT CASSEDRTGELFF
TRBJ1-2 NA TRBV11-1 NA TGTGCCAGCAGCTTAGCCCCCAGGGCTGGCTACACCTTC CASSLAPRAGYTF
TRBJ2-7 NA TRBV18 NA TGTGCCAGCTCACCCCGGGAAGGAGTGTACGAGCAGTACTTC CASSPREGVYEQYF
TRBJ2-7 NA TRBV4-3 TRBD1 TGCGCCAGCAGCCAAGATCTTCCCGGACAGGGTCGATACGAGCAGTACTTC CASSQDLPGQGRYEQYF
TRBJ2-5 once TRBV12-5 TRBD1 TGTGCTAGTGGTTTGGTAATACAGGGGCAAGAGACCCAGTACTTC CASGLVIQGQETQYF
TRBJ1-2 once TRBV2 NA TGTGCCAGCAGTTTGACCCCGGGGGGCTACACCTTC CASSLTPGGYTF
TRBJ1-3 once TRBV9 TRBD1 TGTGCCAGCAGCGCCACCCTCACAGGGGCCAGAAACACCATATATTTT CASSATLTGARNTIYF
TRBJ2-3 NA TRBV7-9 NA TGTGCCAGCCTATCCGTTCTGGCGGGGTATACGCAGTATTTT CASLSVLAGYTQYF
TRBJ2-1 NA TRBV3-1/TRBV3-2 NA TGTGCCAGCAGCCCTACAACAATAGCCAATGAGCAGTTCTTC CASSPTTIANEQFF
TRBJ1-3 NA TRBV21-1 NA TGTGCCAGCAGCAAAACTTCTCTGGGCTTCTCTGGAAACACCATATATTTT CASSKTSLGFSGNTIYF
TRBJ2-3 NA TRBV18 TRBD2 TGTGCCAGCTCACCCACTAGCGGGAGCCCAGATACGCAGTATTTT CASSPTSGSPDTQYF
TRBJ2-7 NA TRBV10-3 TRBD2 TGTGCCATCAGCGGGACTAGCGGGAGTGGGGAGCAGTACTTC CAISGTSGSGEQYF
TRBJ1-5 NA TRBV12-3/TRBV12-4 NA TGTGCCAGCAGTTTAGATGGAAATCAGCCCCAGCATTTT CASSLDGNQPQHF
TRBJ2-1 NA TRBV18 TRBD2 TGTGCCAGCTCACCCGGGACTGCGGGGGGTGAGCAGTTCTTC CASSPGTAGGEQFF
TRBJ2-3 NA TRBV11-2 NA TGTGCCAGCAGCTTAGACTGGGGGGGCCGATCAGATACGCAGTATTTT CASSLDWGGRSDTQYF
TRBJ2-3 NA TRBV5-1 NA TGCGCCAGCAGCTTGGATACGACTAGCACAGATACGCAGTATTTT CASSLDTTSTDTQYF
TRBJ1-2 NA TRBV19 NA TGTGCCAGTAGACCGGTCGACTATGGCTACACCTTC CASRPVDYGYTF
TRBJ2-7 NA TRBV5-1 TRBD1 TGCGCCAGCAGGCCCGGGACAGTTTCCTACGAGCAGTACTTC CASRPGTVSYEQYF
TRBJ2-6 once TRBV28 NA TGTGCCAGCAGTTTATCGTCTTGGAGCTCTGGGGCCAACGTCCTGACTTTC CASSLSSWSSGANVLTF
TRBJ2-1 NA TRBV2 NA TGTGCCAGCAGGAACATAAGGCCCAGCTCCTACAATGAGCAGTTCTTC CASRNIRPSSYNEQFF
TRBJ1-5 NA TRBV6-1 NA TGTGCCAGCAGTGAAGCCAGCCGGACAAATCAGCCCCAGCATTTT CASSEASRTNQPQHF
TRBJ1-4 NA TRBV6-6 NA TGTGCCAGCAGTTACGGCTCCCAAAGGGGAAATGAAAAACTGTTTTTT CASSYGSQRGNEKLFF
TRBJ1-5 NA TRBV6-6 TRBD1 TGTGCCAGCAGTCGGCCTCGGGACAGTCACAATCAGCCCCAGCATTTT CASSRPRDSHNQPQHF
TRBJ2-3 NA TRBV29-1 TRBD2 TGCAGCGTTGACCCCCGGGGGGGGGATACGCAGTATTTT CSVDPRGGDTQYF
TRBJ1-5 NA TRBV19 NA TGTGCCAGTAGTATAAGTTCGGGGAACAGAATGAGTCAGCCCCAGCATTTT CASSISSGNRMSQPQHF
TRBJ2-7 NA TRBV10-3 NA TGTGCCATCAGCGCTCAACAAGGCGAGCAGTACTTC CAISAQQGEQYF
TRBJ1-5 NA TRBV27 NA TGTGCCAGCAGTTTCGACTGGAGGAATCAGCCCCAGCATTTT CASSFDWRNQPQHF
TRBJ2-3 NA TRBV6-5 NA TGTGCCAGCAGCTATCGGGGGATCGGAGGGGGAACGCAGTATTTT CASSYRGIGGGTQYF
TRBJ1-5 NA TRBV18 NA TGTGCCAGCTCACCAGGCAGGGTGTTTCAGCCCCAGCATTTT CASSPGRVFQPQHF
TRBJ1-2 many TRBV4-1 NA TGCGCCAGCAGCCGAGAGGACCCGTGGATTGGCTATGGCTACACCTTC CASSREDPWIGYGYTF
TRBJ1-6 once TRBV19 NA TGTGCCAGTAGTATGGGACCTACAAATTCACCCCTCCACTTT CASSMGPTNSPLHF
TRBJ2-3 NA TRBV5-1 NA TGCGCCAGCAGCTCTGGCGGCACAGATACGCAGTATTTT CASSSGGTDTQYF
TRBJ2-2 NA TRBV7-9 NA TGTGCCAGCAGCTTAGGAGAGGTTCCCGGCACCGGGGAGCTGTTTTTT CASSLGEVPGTGELFF
TRBJ2-3 NA TRBV28 TRBD2 TGTGCCAGCAGTCGGGGACTAGCTTACACAGATACGCAGTATTTT CASSRGLAYTDTQYF
TRBJ2-1 NA TRBV11-3 TRBD2 TGTGCCAGCAGCTTAGAAGGCGGGAGCTCCTACAATGAGCAGTTCTTC CASSLEGGSSYNEQFF
TRBJ2-1 NA TRBV11-2 NA TGTGCCAGCAGCTTAGACCTGGGGGCCAATGAGCAGTTCTTC CASSLDLGANEQFF
TRBJ1-3 NA TRBV10-3 NA TGTGCCATCAAAGCCGATACGGGCTCTGGAAACACCATATATTTT CAIKADTGSGNTIYF
TRBJ2-1 many TRBV6-4 NA TGTGCCAGCAGCTTAGCGGTGGGGGGCAATGAGCAGTTCTTC CASSLAVGGNEQFF
TRBJ2-5 NA TRBV30 NA TGTGCCTGGAGTGTACACTCCGAGACCCAGTACTTC CAWSVHSETQYF
TRBJ2-7 NA TRBV6-2/TRBV6-3 NA TGTGCCAGCAGTTTTGGCAGATCCTACGAGCAGTACTTC CASSFGRSYEQYF
TRBJ1-1 NA TRBV30 TRBD1 TGTGCCTGGAGTGGGGGGGACAGGGGGCGGAACACTGAAGCTTTCTTT CAWSGGDRGRNTEAFF
TRBJ1-2 NA TRBV21-1 NA TGTGCCAGCAGCACGGGGCTGGCCTATGGCTACACCTTC CASSTGLAYGYTF
TRBJ2-7 NA TRBV5-1 NA TGCGCCAGCAGCGCGACGACAGGCTCCTACGAGCAGTACTTC CASSATTGSYEQYF
TRBJ1-3 once TRBV29-1 TRBD1 TGCAGCGTTGAAGAGCGGGGACAGGGCGATTTT CSVEERGQGDF
TRBJ2-5 NA TRBV5-1 NA TGCGCCAGCGGCAACGGGGGAGCGATGTACCAAGAGACCCAGTACTTC CASGNGGAMYQETQYF
TRBJ1-2 NA TRBV7-9 NA TGTGCCAGCAGCTTAGACGGCTTCGGCTACACCTTC CASSLDGFGYTF
TRBJ1-2 NA TRBV9 NA TGTGCCAGCAGCTTAACAGCTCTCTCCTATGGCTACACCTTC CASSLTALSYGYTF
TRBJ1-4 NA TRBV19 NA TGTGCCAGTAGTACGGGACGGGGGGCTGGTGAAAAACTGTTTTTT CASSTGRGAGEKLFF
TRBJ2-3 NA TRBV30 TRBD2 TGTGCCTGGAGTGTCCCCCTCGGGACTAGCGGGGGGTGGGGAGATACGCAGTATTTT CAWSVPLGTSGGWGDTQYF
TRBJ1-6 NA TRBV25-1 TRBD1 TGTGCCAGCAGTGCGACAGGGGTGGGGGACAATTCACCCCTCCACTTT CASSATGVGDNSPLHF
TRBJ1-4 NA TRBV5-1 NA TGCGCCAGCAGCTTCAATGGGCTTTTAAATGAAAAACTGTTTTTT CASSFNGLLNEKLFF
TRBJ1-2 NA TRBV30 NA TGTGCCTCCAGGGTATTATATGGCTACACCTTC CASRVLYGYTF
TRBJ2-3 NA TRBV5-1 NA TGCGCCAGCAGCTTGGGATCGGGGGGCACAGATACGCAGTATTTT CASSLGSGGTDTQYF
TRBJ2-3 NA TRBV10-3 TRBD1 TGTGCCATCAGTGAGTCGATAGGGGGCGGCACAGATACGCAGTATTTT CAISESIGGGTDTQYF
TRBJ1-6 NA TRBV24-1 NA TGTGCCACCAGTGCCGGGACTCGGAATTCACCCCTCCACTTT CATSAGTRNSPLHF
TRBJ1-2 NA TRBV27 NA TGTGCCAGCAGCTGGGCCACAGGGAACTATGGCTACACCTTC CASSWATGNYGYTF
TRBJ2-5 NA TRBV5-1 TRBD1 TGCGCCAGCAGCTTGGCGACAGGGTTGGAGACCCAGTACTTC CASSLATGLETQYF
TRBJ2-1 NA TRBV7-2 TRBD2 TGTGCCAGCAGCCCCGGGACTAGCGGGAGAGAGCAGTTCTTC CASSPGTSGREQFF
TRBJ2-1 NA TRBV13 TRBD2 TGTGCCAGCAGCCCCGGGACTAGCGGGAGGGGTGAGCAGTTCTTC CASSPGTSGRGEQFF